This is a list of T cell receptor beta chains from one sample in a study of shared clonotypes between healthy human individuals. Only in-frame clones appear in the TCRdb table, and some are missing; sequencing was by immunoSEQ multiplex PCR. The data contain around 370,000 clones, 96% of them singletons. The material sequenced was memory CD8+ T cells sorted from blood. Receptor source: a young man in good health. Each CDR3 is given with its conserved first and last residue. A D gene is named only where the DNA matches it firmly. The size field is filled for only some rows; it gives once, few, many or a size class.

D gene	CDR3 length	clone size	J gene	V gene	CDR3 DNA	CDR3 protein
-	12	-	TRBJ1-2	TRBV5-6	TGTGCCAGCAGCCTAGGACATTATGGCTACACCTTC	CASSLGHYGYTF
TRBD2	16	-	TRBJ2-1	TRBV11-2	TGTGCCAGCAGCCTCCAACTAGCGGGAGACTACAATGAGCAGTTCTTC	CASSLQLAGDYNEQFF
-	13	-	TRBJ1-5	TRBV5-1	TGCGCCAGCAGCTTGGTGGGAAATCAGCCCCAGCATTTT	CASSLVGNQPQHF
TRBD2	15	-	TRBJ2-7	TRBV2	TGTGCCAGCATAGAGACTAGCGGCATTAACTACGAGCAGTACTTC	CASIETSGINYEQYF
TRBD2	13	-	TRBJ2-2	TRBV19	TGTGCCAGTACTAGCGGGAGCACCGGGGAGCTGTTTTTT	CASTSGSTGELFF
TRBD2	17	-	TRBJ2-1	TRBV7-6	TGTGCCAGCAGCTTAGAGGCTAGCGGAAGCTCCTACAATGAGCAGTTCTTC	CASSLEASGSSYNEQFF
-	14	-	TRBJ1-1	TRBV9	TGTGCCAGCAGCGTATCGTCCCTGAACACTGAAGCTTTCTTT	CASSVSSLNTEAFF
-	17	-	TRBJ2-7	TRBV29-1	TGCAGCGTTGAAAGCCGGGTTGGGGATTTTAGCTCCTACGAGCAGTACTTC	CSVESRVGDFSSYEQYF
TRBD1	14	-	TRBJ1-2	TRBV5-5	TGTGCCAGCAGCTGGCCGGACAGGTCCTATGGCTACACCTTC	CASSWPDRSYGYTF
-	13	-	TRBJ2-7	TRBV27	TGTGCCACCCGGGGGTATAGCTCCTACGAGCAGTACTTC	CATRGYSSYEQYF
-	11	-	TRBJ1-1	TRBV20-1	TGCAGTGTCCAGGGTAACACTGAAGCTTTCTTT	CSVQGNTEAFF
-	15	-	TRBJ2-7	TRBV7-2	TGTGCCAGCAGCTTAGGCTGGCAGAGCTCCTACGAGCAGTACTTC	CASSLGWQSSYEQYF
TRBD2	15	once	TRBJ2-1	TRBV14	TGTGCCAGCAGCGTCTCACTAGCGGGGCTCAATGAGCAGTTCTTC	CASSVSLAGLNEQFF
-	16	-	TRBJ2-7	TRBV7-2	TGTGCCAGCAGCTTAGGTCGCAGGGGAGACTCCTACGAGCAGTACTTC	CASSLGRRGDSYEQYF
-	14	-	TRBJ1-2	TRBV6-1	TGTGCCAGCACCCAAGCGGTACAGAACTATGGCTACACCTTC	CASTQAVQNYGYTF
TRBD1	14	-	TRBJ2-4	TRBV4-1	TGCGCCAGCAGCCCTCGGGACAGATCGAACATTCAGTACTTC	CASSPRDRSNIQYF
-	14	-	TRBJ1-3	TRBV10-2	TGCGCCAGCAGTGACAACTCTTGGGGAAACACCATATATTTT	CASSDNSWGNTIYF
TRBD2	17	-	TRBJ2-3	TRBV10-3	TGTGCCATCAGTGATCAGACTAGCGGGAGGGAGACAGATACGCAGTATTTT	CAISDQTSGRETDTQYF
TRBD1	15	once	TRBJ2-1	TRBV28	TGTGCCAGCAGTTTGCCGGGACAGTCCTACAATGAGCAGTTCTTC	CASSLPGQSYNEQFF
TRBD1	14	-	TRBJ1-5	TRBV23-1	TGCGCCAGCAGTCGGGACAGGGGCAATCAGCCCCAGCATTTT	CASSRDRGNQPQHF
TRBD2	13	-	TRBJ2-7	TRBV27	TGTGCCAGCGAGGGACTATCCTATTACGAGCAGTACTTC	CASEGLSYYEQYF
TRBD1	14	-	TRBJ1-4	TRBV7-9	TGTGCCAGCAGCCGGACAGGGAGGGTTGAAAAACTGTTTTTT	CASSRTGRVEKLFF
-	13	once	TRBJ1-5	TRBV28	TGTGCCAGCAGTCCGACGGGAGGGCAGCCCCAGCATTTT	CASSPTGGQPQHF
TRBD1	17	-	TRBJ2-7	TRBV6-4	TGTGCCAGCAGTGAATGCGGTTCTGGACAGGGTCCAACCGAGCAGTACTTC	CASSECGSGQGPTEQYF
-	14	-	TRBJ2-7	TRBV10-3	TGTGCCATCAGACCACAGGGATGGGTCTACGAGCAGTACTTC	CAIRPQGWVYEQYF
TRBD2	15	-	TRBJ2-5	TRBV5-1	TGCGCCAGCAGCTTCGGGCCTAGCGGGAAAGAGACCCAGTACTTC	CASSFGPSGKETQYF
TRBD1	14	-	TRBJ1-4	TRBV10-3	TGTGCCATCAGCCGAGGGACAGATAATGAAAAACTGTTTTTT	CAISRGTDNEKLFF
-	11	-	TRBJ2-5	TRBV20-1	TGCAGTGCTATGGGGCGTGGGGCCCAGTACTTC	CSAMGRGAQYF
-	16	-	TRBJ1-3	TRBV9	TGTGCCAGCAGCCCTCGACCCCTCAGCTCTGGAAACACCATATATTTT	CASSPRPLSSGNTIYF
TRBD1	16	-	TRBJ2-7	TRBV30	TGTGCCTGGAGGGGGCCGAGGACAGGGGACTCCTACGAGCAGTACTTC	CAWRGPRTGDSYEQYF
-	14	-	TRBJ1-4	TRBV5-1	TGCGCCAGCAGCTTAGCAGCAGCTAATGAAAAACTGTTTTTT	CASSLAAANEKLFF
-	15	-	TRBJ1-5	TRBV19	TGTGCCACCAGCCCCCCAGGCTATAGCAATCAGCCCCAGCATTTT	CATSPPGYSNQPQHF
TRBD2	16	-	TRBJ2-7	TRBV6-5	TGTGCCAGCAGTTACGGGAGACTAGCGGGGCGCTACGAGCAGTACTTC	CASSYGRLAGRYEQYF
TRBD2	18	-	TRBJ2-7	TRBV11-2	TGTGCCAGCAGCTTCGGGACTAGCGGGAGGAGGAGCTCCTACGAGCAGTACTTC	CASSFGTSGRRSSYEQYF
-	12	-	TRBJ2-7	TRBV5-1	TGCGCCAGCAGCTTTGGCAGCTACGAGCAGTACTTC	CASSFGSYEQYF
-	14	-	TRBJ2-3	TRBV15	TGTGCCACCAGGCCGGACACTAGCACAGATACGCAGTATTTT	CATRPDTSTDTQYF
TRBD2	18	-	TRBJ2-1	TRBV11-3	TGTGCCAGCAGCTTATCGTCTTATACCGGGACTAACAACAATGAGCAGTTCTTC	CASSLSSYTGTNNNEQFF
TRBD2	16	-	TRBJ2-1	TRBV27	TGTGCCAGCAGTTTAGGACTAGCCTGGTCCTACAATGAGCAGTTCTTC	CASSLGLAWSYNEQFF
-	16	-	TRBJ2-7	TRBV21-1	TGTGCCAGCAGCAAATCTTTGGTGCAGAAAGTCGACGAGCAGTACTTC	CASSKSLVQKVDEQYF
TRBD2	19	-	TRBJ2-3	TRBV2	TGTGCCAGCAGTGAATTTCTAGATGAGGGTGGGGGGGACACAGATACGCAGTATTTT	CASSEFLDEGGGDTDTQYF
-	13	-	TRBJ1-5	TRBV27	TGTGCCAGCAGGCCAGTTCTTCATCAGCCCCAGCATTTT	CASRPVLHQPQHF
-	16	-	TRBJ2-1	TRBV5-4	TGTGCCAGCAGCCAGGACTCTAGCGTCGTCTACAATGAGCAGTTCTTC	CASSQDSSVVYNEQFF
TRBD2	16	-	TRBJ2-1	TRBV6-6	TGTGCCAGCAGTCGGGGGCCCGGGACTAGCGTCAATGAGCAGTTCTTC	CASSRGPGTSVNEQFF
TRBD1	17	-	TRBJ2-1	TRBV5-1	TGCGCCAGCAGCTTCCGGGACAGGGTTTCCGTGATAGGTGAGCAGTTCTTC	CASSFRDRVSVIGEQFF
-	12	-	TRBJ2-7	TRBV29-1	TGCAGCGTTTCGGTTAGCTCCTACGAGCAGTACTTC	CSVSVSSYEQYF
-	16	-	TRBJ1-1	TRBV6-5	TGTGCCAGCAGTTACTCCTTAGACGGAGGGAGCACTGAAGCTTTCTTT	CASSYSLDGGSTEAFF
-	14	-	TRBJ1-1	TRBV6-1	TGTGCCAGCAGGGGCGGACAGTTGAACACTGAAGCTTTCTTT	CASRGGQLNTEAFF
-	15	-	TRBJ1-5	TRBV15	TGTGCCACCAGCAGAGGCCCCGGAGACAATCAGCCCCAGCATTTT	CATSRGPGDNQPQHF
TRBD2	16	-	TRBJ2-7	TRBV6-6	TGTGCCAGCAGTTATCCGGGACTAGCGGGATCCTACGAGCAGTACTTC	CASSYPGLAGSYEQYF
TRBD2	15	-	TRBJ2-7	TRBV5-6	TGTGCCAGCAGACCACTGGGGAGGGAGGTCCACGAGCAGTACTTC	CASRPLGREVHEQYF
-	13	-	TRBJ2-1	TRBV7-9	TGTGCCAGCAGCTTAGCCAGGGATAATGAGCAGTTCTTC	CASSLARDNEQFF